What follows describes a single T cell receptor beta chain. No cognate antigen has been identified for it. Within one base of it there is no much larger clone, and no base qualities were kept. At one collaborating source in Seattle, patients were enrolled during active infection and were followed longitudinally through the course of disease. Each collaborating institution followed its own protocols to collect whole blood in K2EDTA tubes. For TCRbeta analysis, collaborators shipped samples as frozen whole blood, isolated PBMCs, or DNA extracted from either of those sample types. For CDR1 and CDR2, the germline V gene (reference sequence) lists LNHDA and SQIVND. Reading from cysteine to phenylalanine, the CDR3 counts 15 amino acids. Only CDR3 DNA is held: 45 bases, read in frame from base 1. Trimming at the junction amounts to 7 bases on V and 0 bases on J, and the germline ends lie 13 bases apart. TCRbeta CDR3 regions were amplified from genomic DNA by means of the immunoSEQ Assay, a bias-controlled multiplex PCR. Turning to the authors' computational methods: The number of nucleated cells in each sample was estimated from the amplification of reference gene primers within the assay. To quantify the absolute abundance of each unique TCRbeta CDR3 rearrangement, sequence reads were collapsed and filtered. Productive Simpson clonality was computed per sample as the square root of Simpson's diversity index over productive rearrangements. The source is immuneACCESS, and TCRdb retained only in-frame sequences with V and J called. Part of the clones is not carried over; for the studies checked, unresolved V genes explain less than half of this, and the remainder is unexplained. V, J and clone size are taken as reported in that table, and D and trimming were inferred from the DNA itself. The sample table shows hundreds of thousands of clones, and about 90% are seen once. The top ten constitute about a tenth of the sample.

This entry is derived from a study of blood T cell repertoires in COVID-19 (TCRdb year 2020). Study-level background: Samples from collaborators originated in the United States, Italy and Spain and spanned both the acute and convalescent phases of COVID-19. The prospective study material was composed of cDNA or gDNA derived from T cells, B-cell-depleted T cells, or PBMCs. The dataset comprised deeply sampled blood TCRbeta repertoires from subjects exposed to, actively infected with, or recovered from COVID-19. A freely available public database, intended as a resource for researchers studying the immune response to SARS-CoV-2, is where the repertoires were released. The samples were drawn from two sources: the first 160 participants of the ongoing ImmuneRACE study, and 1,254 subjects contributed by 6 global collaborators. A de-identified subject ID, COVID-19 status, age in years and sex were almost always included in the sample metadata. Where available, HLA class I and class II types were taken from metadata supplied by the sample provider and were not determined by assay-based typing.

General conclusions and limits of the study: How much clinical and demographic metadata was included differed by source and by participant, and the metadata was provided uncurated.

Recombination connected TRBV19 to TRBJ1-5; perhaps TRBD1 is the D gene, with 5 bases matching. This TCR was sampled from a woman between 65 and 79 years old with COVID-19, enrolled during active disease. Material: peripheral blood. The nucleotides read TGTGCCAGTACTCAAACGGGGGGTAGCAATCAGCCCCAGCATTTT. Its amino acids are CASTQTGGSNQPQHF.